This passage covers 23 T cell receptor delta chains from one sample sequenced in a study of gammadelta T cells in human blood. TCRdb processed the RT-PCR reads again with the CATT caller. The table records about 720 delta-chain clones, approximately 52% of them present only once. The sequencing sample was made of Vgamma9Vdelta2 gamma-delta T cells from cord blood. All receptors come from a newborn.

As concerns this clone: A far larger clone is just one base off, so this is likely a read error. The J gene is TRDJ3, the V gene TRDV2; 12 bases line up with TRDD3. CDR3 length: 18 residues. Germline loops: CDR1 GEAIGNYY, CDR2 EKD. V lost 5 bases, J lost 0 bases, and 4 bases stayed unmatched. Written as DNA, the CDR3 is TGTGCCTGTGGCACTGGGGGATACCACTCCTGGGACACCCGACAGATGTTTTTC. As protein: CACGTGGYHSWDTRQMFF.

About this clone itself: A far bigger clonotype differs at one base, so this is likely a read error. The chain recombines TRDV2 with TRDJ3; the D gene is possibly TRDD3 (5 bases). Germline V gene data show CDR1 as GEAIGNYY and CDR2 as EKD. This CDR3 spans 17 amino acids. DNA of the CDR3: TGTGCCTGTGACACCGCGGGGAGCTCCTGGGACACCCAACAGATGTTTTTC. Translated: CACDTAGSSWDTQQMFF.

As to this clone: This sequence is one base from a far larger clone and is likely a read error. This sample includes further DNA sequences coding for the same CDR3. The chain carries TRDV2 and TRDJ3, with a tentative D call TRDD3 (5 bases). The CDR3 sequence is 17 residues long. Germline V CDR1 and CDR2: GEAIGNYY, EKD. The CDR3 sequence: CACDTAGSSWDTRQMFF. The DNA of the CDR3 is TGTGCCTGTGACACCGCGGGGAGCTCCTGGGACACACGACAGATGTTTTTC.

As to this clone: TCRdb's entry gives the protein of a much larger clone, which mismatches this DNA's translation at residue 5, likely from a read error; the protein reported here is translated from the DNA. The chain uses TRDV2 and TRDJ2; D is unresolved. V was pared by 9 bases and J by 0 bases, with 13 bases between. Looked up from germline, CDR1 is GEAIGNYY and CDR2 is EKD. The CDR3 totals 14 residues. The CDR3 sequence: CAGFEYPLTAQLFF. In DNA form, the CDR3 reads TGTGCCGGTTTCGAATACCCTTTGACAGCACAACTCTTCTTT.

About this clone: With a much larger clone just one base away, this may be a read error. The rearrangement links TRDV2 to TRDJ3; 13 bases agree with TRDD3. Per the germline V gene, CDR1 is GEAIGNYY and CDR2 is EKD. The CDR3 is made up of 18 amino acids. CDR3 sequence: CASDVLGDTAWDTRQMFF. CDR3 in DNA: TGTGCCAGTGACGTACTGGGGGATACGGCCTGGGACACCCGACAGATGTTTTTC.

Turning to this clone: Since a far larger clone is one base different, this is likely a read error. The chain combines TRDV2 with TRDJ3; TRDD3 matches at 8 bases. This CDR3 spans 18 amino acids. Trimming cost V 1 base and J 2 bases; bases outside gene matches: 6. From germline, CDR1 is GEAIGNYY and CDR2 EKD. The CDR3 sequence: CACDTGGCSPWDTRQMFF. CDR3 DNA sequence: TGTGCCTGTGACACTGGGGGATGCAGCCCCTGGGACACCCGACAGATGTTTTTC.

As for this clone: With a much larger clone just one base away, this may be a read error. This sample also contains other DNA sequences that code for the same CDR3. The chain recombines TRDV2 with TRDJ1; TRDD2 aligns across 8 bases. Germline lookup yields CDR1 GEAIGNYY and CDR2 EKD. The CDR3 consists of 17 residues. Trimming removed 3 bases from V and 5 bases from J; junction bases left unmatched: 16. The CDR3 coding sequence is TGTGCCTGTGACCTTCCTACCCGGGCGGGGACGGGTGATAAACTCATCTTT. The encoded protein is CACDLPTRAGTGDKLIF.

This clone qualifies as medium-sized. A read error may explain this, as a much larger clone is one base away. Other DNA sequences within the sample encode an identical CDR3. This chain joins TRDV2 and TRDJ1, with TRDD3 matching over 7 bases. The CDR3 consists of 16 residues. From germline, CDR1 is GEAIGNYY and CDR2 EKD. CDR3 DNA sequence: TGTGCCTGTGACAGGGGGGGGATTCGGTACACTGATAAACTCATCTTT. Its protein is CACDRGGIRYTDKLIF.

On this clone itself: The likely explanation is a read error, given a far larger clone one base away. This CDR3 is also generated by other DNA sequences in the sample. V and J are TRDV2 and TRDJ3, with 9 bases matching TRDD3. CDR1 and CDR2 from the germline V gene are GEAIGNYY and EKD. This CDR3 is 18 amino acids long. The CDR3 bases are TGTGCCTGTGACACCGTGCCCGGGGGATACTGGGACACTCGACAGATGTTTTTC. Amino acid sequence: CACDTVPGGYWDTRQMFF.

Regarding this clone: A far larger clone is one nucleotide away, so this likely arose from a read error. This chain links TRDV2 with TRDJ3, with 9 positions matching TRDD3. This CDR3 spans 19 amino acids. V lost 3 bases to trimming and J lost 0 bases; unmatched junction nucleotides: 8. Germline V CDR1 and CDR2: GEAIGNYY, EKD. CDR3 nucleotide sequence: TGTGCCTGTGACGCCTGGGGGATGCCTCGCTCCTGGGACACCCGACAGATGTTTTTC. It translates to CACDAWGMPRSWDTRQMFF.

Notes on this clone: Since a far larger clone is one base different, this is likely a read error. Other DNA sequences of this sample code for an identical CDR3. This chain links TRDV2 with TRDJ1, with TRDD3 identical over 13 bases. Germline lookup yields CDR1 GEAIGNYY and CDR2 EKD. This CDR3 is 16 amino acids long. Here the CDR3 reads CACDVLGDTYTDKLIF. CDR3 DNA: TGTGCTTGTGACGTACTGGGGGATACGTACACCGATAAACTCATCTTT.

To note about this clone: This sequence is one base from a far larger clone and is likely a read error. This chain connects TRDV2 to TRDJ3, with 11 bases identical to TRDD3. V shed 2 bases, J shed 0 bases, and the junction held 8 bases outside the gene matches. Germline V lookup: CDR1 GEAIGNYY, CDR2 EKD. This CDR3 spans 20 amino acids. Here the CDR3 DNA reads TGTGCCTGTGACAAAATCGCTGGGGGATACTTCTCCTGGGACACCCGACAGATGTTTTTC. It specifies CACDKIAGGYFSWDTRQMFF.

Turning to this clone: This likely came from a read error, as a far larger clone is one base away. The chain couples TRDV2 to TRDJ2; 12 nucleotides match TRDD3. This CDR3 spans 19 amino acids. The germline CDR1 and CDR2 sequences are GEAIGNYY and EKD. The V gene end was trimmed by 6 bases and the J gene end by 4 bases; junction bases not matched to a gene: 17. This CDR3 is CACYSASFALGDTTAQLFF. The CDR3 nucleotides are TGTGCCTGTTACAGTGCTTCCTTTGCACTGGGGGATACGACAGCACAACTCTTCTTT.

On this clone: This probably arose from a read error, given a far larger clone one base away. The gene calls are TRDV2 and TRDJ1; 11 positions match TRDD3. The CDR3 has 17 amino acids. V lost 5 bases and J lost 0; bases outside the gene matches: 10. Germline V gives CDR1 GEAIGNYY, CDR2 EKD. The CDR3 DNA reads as TGTGCCTGTGGCCATGGGGGATACGGGGGATACACCGATAAACTCATCTTT. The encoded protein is CACGHGGYGGYTDKLIF.

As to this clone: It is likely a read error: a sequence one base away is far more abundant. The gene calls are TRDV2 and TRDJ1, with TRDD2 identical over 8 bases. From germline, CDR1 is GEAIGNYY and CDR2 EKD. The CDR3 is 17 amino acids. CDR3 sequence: CACDLPTRAGTGDKLTF. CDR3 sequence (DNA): TGTGCCTGTGACCTTCCTACCCGGGCGGGGACGGGCGATAAACTCACCTTT.

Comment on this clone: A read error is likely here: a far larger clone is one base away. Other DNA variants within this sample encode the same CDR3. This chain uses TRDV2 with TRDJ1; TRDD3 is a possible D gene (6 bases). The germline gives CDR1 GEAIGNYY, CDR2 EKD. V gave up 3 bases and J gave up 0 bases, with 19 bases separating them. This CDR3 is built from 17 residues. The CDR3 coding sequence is TGTGCCTGTGACGGACGGGGATTGGGGGTCTACACCGATAAACTCATCTTT. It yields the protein CACDGRGLGVYTDKLIF.

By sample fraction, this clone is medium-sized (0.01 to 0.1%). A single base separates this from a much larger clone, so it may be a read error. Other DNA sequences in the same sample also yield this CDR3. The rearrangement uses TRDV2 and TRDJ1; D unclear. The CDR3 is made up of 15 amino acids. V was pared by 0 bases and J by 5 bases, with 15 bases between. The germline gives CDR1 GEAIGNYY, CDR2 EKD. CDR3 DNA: TGTGCCTGTGACACCCGAGCTGGTACTGATGATAAACTCATCTTT. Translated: CACDTRAGTDDKLIF.

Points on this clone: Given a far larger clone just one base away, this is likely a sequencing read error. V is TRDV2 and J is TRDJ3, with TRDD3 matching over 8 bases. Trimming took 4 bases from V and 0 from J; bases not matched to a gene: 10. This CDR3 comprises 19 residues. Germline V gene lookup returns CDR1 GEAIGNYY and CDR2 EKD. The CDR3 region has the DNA TGTGCCTGTGATCCTTTATGGGGGATGCGCTCCTGGGACACCCGACAGATGTTTTTC. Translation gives CACDPLWGMRSWDTRQMFF.

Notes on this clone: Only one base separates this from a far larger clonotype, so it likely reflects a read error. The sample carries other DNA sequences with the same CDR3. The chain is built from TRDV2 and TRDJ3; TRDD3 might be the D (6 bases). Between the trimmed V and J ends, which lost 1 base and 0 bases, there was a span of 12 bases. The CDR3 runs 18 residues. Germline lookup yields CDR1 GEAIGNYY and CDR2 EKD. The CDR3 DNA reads TGTGCCTGTGACACTGGTGGATACCACTCCTGGGACACCCGACAGATGTTTTTC. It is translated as CACDTGGYHSWDTRQMFF.

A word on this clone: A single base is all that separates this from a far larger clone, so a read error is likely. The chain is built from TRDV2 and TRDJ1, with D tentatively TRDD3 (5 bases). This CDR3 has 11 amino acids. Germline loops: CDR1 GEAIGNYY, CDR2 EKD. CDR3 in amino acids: CAGDRGDKLIF. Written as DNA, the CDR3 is TGTGCCGGTGACAGGGGGGATAAACTCATCTTT.

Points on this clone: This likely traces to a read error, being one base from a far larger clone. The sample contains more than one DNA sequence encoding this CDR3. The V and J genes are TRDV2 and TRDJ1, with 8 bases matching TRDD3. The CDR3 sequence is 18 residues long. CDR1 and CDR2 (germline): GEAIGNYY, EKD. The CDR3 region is CACDTRGGGFLYTDKLIF. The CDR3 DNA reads TGTGCCTGTGACACCAGGGGTGGGGGATTCCTGTACACAGATAAACTCATCTTT.

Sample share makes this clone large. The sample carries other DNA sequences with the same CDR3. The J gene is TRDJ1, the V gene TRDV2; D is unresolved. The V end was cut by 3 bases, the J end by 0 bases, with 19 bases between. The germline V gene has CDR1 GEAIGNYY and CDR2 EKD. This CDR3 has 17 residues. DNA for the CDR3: TGTGCCTGTGACCCACGAAAGTACTCTCCGTACACCGATAAACTCATCTTT. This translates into CACDPRKYSPYTDKLIF.

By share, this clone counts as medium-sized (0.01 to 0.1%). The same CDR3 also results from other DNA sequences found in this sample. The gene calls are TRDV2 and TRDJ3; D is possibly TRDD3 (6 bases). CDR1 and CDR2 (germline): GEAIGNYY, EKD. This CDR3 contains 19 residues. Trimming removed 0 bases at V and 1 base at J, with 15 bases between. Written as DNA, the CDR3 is TGTGCCTGTGACACCGCGGAACTGGGCCTTTCCTGGGACACCCGACAGATGTTTTTC. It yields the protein CACDTAELGLSWDTRQMFF.